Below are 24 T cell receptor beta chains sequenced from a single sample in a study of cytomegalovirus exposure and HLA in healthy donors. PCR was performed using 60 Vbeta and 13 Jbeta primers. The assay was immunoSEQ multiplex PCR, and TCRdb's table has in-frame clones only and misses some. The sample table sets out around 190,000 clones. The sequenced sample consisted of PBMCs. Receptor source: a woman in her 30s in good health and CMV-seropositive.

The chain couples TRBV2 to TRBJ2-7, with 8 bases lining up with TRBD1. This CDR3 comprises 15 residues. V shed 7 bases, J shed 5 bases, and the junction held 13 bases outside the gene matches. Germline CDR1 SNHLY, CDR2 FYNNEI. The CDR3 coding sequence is TGTGCCAGCAAGAACAGGGGGTACCGTTTCGACGAGCAGTACTTC. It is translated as CASKNRGYRFDEQYF.

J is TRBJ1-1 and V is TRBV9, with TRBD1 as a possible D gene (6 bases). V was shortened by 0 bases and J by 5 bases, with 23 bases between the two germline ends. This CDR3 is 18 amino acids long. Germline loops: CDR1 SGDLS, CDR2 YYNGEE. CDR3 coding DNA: TGTGCCAGCAGCGTAGATGGGGGCAACGTGGGGGAAGATACTGAAGCTTTCTTT. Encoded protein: CASSVDGGNVGEDTEAFF.

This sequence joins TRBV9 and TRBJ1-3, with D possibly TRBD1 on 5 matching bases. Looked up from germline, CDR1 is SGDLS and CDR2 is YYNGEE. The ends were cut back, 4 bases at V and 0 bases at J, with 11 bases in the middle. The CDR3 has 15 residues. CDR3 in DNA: TGTGCCAGCAGCCTGGGGACTGACTCTGGAAACACCATATATTTT. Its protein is CASSLGTDSGNTIYF.

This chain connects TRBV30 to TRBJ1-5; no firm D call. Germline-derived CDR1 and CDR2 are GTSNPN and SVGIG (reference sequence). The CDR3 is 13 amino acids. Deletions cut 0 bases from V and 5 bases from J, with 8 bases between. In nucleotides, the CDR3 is TGTGCCTGGAGTGTACGCGGAGATCAGCCCCAGCATTTT. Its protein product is CAWSVRGDQPQHF.

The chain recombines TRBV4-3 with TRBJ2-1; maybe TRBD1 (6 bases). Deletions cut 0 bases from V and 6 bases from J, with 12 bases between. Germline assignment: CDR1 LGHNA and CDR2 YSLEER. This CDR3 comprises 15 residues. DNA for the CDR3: TGCGCCAGCAGCCAAGATAATCCACAGGGCAATGAGCAGTTCTTC. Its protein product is CASSQDNPQGNEQFF.

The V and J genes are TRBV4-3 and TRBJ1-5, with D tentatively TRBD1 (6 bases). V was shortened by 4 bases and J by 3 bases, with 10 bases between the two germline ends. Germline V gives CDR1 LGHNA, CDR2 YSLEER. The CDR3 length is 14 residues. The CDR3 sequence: CASSLGQYNQPQHF. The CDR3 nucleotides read TGCGCCAGCAGCCTCGGACAGTACAATCAGCCCCAGCATTTT.

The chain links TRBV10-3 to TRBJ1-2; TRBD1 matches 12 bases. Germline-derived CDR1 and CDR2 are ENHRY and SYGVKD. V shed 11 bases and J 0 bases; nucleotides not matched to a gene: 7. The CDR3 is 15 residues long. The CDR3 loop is CASVGQGAANYGYTF. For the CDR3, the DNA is TGTGCCTCGGTGGGACAGGGGGCGGCTAACTATGGCTACACCTTC.

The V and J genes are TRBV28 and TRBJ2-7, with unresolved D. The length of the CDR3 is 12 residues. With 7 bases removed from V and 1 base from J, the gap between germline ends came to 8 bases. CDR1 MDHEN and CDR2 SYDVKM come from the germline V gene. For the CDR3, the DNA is TGTGCCAGCACCCTCGGGTCCTACGAGCAGTACTTC. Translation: CASTLGSYEQYF.

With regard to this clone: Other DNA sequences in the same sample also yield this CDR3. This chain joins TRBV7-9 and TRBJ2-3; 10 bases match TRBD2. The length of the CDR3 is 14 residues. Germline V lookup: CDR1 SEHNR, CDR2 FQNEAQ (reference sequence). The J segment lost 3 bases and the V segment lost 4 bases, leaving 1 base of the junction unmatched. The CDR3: CASSSGLATDTQYF. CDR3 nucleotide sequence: TGTGCCAGCAGCTCGGGACTAGCGACAGATACGCAGTATTTT. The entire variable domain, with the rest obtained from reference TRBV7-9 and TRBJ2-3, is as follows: DTGVSQNPRHKITKRGQNVTFRCDPISEHNRLYWYRQTLGQGPEFLTYFQNEAQLEKSRLLSDRFSAERPKGSFSTLEIQRTEQGDSAMYLCASSSGLATDTQYFGPGTRLTVL.

The CDR3 loop reads CASTLGLAGVVEQYF. CDR3 bases: TGTGCCAGCACCCTGGGACTAGCGGGAGTTGTAGAGCAGTACTTC. The chain couples TRBV28 to TRBJ2-7; 14 bases map to TRBD2. Germline lookup yields CDR1 MDHEN and CDR2 SYDVKM. The J segment lost 7 bases and the V segment lost 7 bases, leaving 9 bases of the junction unmatched. This CDR3 comprises 15 residues.

CDR3 nucleotide sequence: TGTGCCAGCTCACCTAGGGAGTCGAACACTGAAGCTTTCTTT. Translated, it gives CASSPRESNTEAFF. This chain connects TRBV18 to TRBJ1-1, with unresolved D. Germline loops: CDR1 KGHSH, CDR2 LQKENI. This CDR3 is 14 amino acids long. Trimming took 3 bases from V and 1 from J, leaving 9 bases between them.

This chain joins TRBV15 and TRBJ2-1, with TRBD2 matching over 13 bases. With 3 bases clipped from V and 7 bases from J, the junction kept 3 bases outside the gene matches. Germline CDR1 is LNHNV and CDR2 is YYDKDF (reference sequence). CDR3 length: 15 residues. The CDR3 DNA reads TGTGCCACCAGCAGCACTAGCGGGGGGGGTAATGAGCAGTTCTTC. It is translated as CATSSTSGGGNEQFF.

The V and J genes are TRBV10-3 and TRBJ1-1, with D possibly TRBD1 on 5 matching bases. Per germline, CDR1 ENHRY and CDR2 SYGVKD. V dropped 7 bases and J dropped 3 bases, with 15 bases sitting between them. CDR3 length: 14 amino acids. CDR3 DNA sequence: TGTGCCATCACGGATCGGGGGGGGGACACTGAAGCTTTCTTT. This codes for CAITDRGGDTEAFF.

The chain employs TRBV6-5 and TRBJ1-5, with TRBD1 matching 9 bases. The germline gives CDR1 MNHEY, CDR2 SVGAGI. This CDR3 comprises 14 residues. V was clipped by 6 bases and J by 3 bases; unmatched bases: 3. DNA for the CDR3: TGTGCCAGCAGACAGGGGGCCATCAATCAGCCCCAGCATTTT. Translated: CASRQGAINQPQHF.

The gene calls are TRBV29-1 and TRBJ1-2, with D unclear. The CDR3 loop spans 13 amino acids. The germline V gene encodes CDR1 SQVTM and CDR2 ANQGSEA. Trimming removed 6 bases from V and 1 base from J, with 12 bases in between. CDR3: CSVDDNLNYGYTF. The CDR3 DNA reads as TGCAGCGTAGATGACAACCTTAACTATGGCTACACCTTC. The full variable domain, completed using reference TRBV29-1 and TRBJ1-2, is SAVISQKPSRDICQRGTSLTIQCQVDSQVTMMFWYRQQPGQSLTLIATANQGSEATYESGFVIDKFPISRPNLTFSTLTVSNMSPEDSSIYLCSVDDNLNYGYTFGSGTRLTVV.

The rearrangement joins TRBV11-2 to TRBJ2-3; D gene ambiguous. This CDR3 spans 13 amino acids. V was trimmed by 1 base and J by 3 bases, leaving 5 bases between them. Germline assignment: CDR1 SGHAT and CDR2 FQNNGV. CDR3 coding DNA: TGTGCCAGCAGCTTAGTAGCAACAGATACGCAGTATTTT. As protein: CASSLVATDTQYF.

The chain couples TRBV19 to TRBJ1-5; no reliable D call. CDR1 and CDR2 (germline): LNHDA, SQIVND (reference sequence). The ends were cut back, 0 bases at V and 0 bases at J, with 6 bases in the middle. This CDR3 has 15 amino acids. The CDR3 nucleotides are TGTGCCAGTAGTATAGAGCGGGATAGCAATCAGCCCCAGCATTTT. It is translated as CASSIERDSNQPQHF.

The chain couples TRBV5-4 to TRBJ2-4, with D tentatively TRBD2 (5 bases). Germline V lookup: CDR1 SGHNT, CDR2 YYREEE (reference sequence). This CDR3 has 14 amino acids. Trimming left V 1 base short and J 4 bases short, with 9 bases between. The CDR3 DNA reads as TGTGCCAGCAGCTTGATGACGGGAAAAAACATTCAGTACTTC. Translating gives CASSLMTGKNIQYF.

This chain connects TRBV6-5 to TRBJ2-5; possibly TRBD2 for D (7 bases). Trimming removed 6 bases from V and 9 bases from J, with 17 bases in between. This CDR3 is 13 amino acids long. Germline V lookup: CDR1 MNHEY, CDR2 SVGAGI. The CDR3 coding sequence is TGTGCCAGCAGGGGGGGCAGGACTAGTGCCCAGTACTTC. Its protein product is CASRGGRTSAQYF.

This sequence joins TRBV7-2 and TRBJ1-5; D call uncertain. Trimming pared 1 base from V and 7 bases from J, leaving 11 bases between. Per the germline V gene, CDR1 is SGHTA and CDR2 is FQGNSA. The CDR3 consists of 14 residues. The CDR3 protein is CASSLVAGRQPQHF. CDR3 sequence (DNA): TGTGCCAGCAGCTTAGTGGCAGGAAGGCAGCCCCAGCATTTT.

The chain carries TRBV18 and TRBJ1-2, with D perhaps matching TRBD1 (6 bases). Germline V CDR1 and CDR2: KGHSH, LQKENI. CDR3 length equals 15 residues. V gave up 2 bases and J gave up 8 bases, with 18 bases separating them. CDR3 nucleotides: TGTGCCAGCTCACCAGAGTCGGGACACTCTTCGGGCTACACCTTC. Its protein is CASSPESGHSSGYTF. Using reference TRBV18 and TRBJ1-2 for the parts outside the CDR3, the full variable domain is NAGVMQNPRHLVRRRGQEARLRCSPMKGHSHVYWYRQLPEEGLKFMVYLQKENIIDESGMPKERFSAEFPKEGPSILRIQQVVRGDSAAYFCASSPESGHSSGYTFGSGTRLTVV.

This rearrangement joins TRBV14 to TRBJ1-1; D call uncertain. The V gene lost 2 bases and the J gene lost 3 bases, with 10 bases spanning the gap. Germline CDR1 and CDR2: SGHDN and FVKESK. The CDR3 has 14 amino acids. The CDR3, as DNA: TGTGCCAGCAGCCAACTCGGAGGGTACACTGAAGCTTTCTTT. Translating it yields CASSQLGGYTEAFF.

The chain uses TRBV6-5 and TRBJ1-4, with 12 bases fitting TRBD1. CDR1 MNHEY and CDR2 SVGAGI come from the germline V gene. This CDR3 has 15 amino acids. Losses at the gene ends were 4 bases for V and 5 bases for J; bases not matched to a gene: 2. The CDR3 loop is CASSFGTGGNEKLFF. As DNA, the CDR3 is TGTGCCAGCAGTTTTGGGACAGGGGGCAATGAAAAACTGTTTTTT.

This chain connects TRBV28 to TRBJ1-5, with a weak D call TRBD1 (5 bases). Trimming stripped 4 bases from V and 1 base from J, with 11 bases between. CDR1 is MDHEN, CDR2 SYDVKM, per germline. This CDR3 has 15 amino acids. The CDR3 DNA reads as TGTGCCAGCAGTTCTCTGGGGCTGAGCAATCAGCCCCAGCATTTT. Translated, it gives CASSSLGLSNQPQHF.